The rows below give T cell receptor beta chains drawn from one sample of a study of blood T cells in healthy people across ages. From the 5' RACE reads, TCRdb called clonotypes with MiXCR, one entry per CDR3 protein. This sample carries around 780,000 distinct CDR3 sequences, around three fifths of them seen once, and the ten largest clones take approximately 24%. Sequencing used blood. Every receptor here comes from a middle-aged man in good health. CDR3s include the opening cysteine and the closing phenylalanine or tryptophan. D genes are given only for firm matches. Not all rows give a size; the values are once, few, many and, for expanded clones, a class.

cdr3_nt cdr3_aa cdr3_length v_call clone_size j_call d_call
TGTGCCAGCAGCCAAGCAGTCGAGCAGTACTTC CASSQAVEQYF 11 TRBV14 . TRBJ2-7 .
TGTGCCAGCAGCGCAGGGGTCGGCGCTGAAGCTTTCTTT CASSAGVGAEAFF 13 TRBV9 . TRBJ1-1 .
TGTGCCAGCAGCTTCCATCGGATGAATGAGCAGTTCTTC CASSFHRMNEQFF 13 TRBV11-2 . TRBJ2-1 .
TGTGCCAGCAGCCAACCGGGACTAGCGCACCAAGAGACCCAGTACTTC CASSQPGLAHQETQYF 16 TRBV5-4 few TRBJ2-5 TRBD2
TGTGCCAGCGGATGGTACCGGACGACAGGGGAAGATGTAACCTACGAGCAGTACTTC CASGWYRTTGEDVTYEQYF 19 TRBV6-2/TRBV6-3 . TRBJ2-7 TRBD1
TGTGCCAGCACCCCGGACGGAAGGGTTCAAACAGATACGCAGTATTTT CASTPDGRVQTDTQYF 16 TRBV4-2 . TRBJ2-3 .
TGTGCCAGCACCAGGCCTGGGGACCAAGAGACCCAGTACTTC CASTRPGDQETQYF 14 TRBV2 . TRBJ2-5 .
TGTGCCAGCAGCCCCCAAGCCGAGAGGGAGACCCAGTACTTC CASSPQAERETQYF 14 TRBV7-9 few TRBJ2-5 .
TGTGCCAGCAGGTTGACTAGCGTCACAGATACGCAGTATTTT CASRLTSVTDTQYF 14 TRBV6-1 . TRBJ2-3 TRBD2
TGTGCCAGCAGTTATAGTGGTTTGGAGACCCAGTACTTC CASSYSGLETQYF 13 TRBV6-6 few TRBJ2-5 .
TGTGCCAGCAGTGAAGTGAAGCGGAACCCCCAGTACTTC CASSEVKRNPQYF 13 TRBV2 . TRBJ2-5 .
TGTGCCAGCACTAAGACTAGCGGGCCCAGCACAGATACGCAGTATTTT CASTKTSGPSTDTQYF 16 TRBV6-5 few TRBJ2-3 TRBD2
TGTGCCAGCAGCTGGGTAGCGGGGGGGCAAGAGACCCAGTACTTC CASSWVAGGQETQYF 15 TRBV7-9 . TRBJ2-5 TRBD2
TGTGCCAGCAGTGAATCGGAGTCCTACGAGCAGTACTTC CASSESESYEQYF 13 TRBV2 . TRBJ2-7 .
TGTGCCAGCAGCCCGACCGGGGGACTGTACCTAGGGACCCAGTACTTC CASSPTGGLYLGTQYF 16 TRBV5-6 once TRBJ2-5 .
TGTGCCAGTCAGAAGGGAATGAACACTGAAGCTTTCTTT CASQKGMNTEAFF 13 TRBV27 . TRBJ1-1 .
TGTGCCAGCAGTGTGCGGGGGTCGGGAGAGACCCAGTACTTC CASSVRGSGETQYF 14 TRBV2 . TRBJ2-5 TRBD2
TGTGCCAGCAGCTTAGGAGGGGGGGGATACAATGAGCAGTTCTTC CASSLGGGGYNEQFF 15 TRBV11-2 many TRBJ2-1 .
TGTGCCAGCAGCTTAGATCAGGGGCAGTACAATGAGCAGTTCTTC CASSLDQGQYNEQFF 15 TRBV7-6 . TRBJ2-1 .
TGTGCCAGCAGCGGAGACAGTTCCCTAGAGGGCTACACCTTC CASSGDSSLEGYTF 14 TRBV5-5 . TRBJ1-2 .
TGCAGTGTTCCACAGGGACCAGCAACTAATGAAAAACTGTTTTTT CSVPQGPATNEKLFF 15 TRBV20-1 . TRBJ1-4 .
TGTGCCAGCTCGAAAGTAGGGACAGGGCGCACAGATACGCAGTATTTT CASSKVGTGRTDTQYF 16 TRBV6-6 . TRBJ2-3 TRBD1